Shown below are 17 T cell receptor beta chains from a single sample sequenced in a study of cytomegalovirus exposure and HLA in healthy donors. PCR amplification relied on 60 Vbeta primers (plus 13 Jbeta primers). TCRdb's copy holds only in-frame clones and misses some; the assay was immunoSEQ multiplex PCR. The sample gives some 130,000 clones, 74% of which show up once; around 7.2% is in the top ten. Sample: PBMCs. The receptors originated from a male donor in good health and CMV-seronegative.

The rearrangement uses TRBV15 and TRBJ2-6; possible D gene TRBD1, 5 bases. The length of the CDR3 is 15 residues. The germline V gene has CDR1 LNHNV and CDR2 YYDKDF (reference sequence). The ends were cut back, 3 bases at V and 1 base at J, with 7 bases in the middle. CDR3 loop: CATSRKGSGANVLTF. CDR3 sequence (DNA): TGTGCCACCAGCAGGAAGGGGTCTGGGGCCAACGTCCTGACTTTC.

The CDR3: CASSTGTGQETQYF. The DNA for the CDR3 is TGTGCCAGTAGTACCGGGACAGGGCAAGAGACCCAGTACTTC. This rearrangement joins TRBV19 to TRBJ2-5; 9 positions match TRBD1. CDR1 and CDR2 (germline): LNHDA, SQIVND (reference sequence). The CDR3 is made up of 14 amino acids. The V and J ends lost 4 bases and 2 bases, in that order; junction bases with no gene match: 2.

The V gene is TRBV18, the J gene TRBJ1-1; D possibly corresponds to TRBD1 (6 bases). V shed 2 bases and J shed 6 bases, with 19 bases lying between them. Per the germline V gene, CDR1 is KGHSH and CDR2 is LQKENI. CDR3 length: 16 amino acids. The DNA for the CDR3 is TGTGCCAGCTCACCATTGGCAGGGGAGATAGTAGCTGAAGCTTTCTTT. The encoded protein is CASSPLAGEIVAEAFF.

The rearrangement links TRBV18 to TRBJ2-7; 8 nucleotides align to TRBD1. From germline, CDR1 is KGHSH and CDR2 LQKENI. V gave up 5 bases and J gave up 0 bases; unmatched junction bases: 3. The CDR3 runs to 14 residues. The CDR3 reads CASSAGQVSYEQYF. The CDR3 DNA follows: TGTGCCAGCTCAGCGGGACAGGTCTCCTACGAGCAGTACTTC.

The chain carries TRBV6-1 and TRBJ1-6; D perhaps matches TRBD1 (5 bases). Trimming left V 0 bases short and J 7 bases short, with 16 bases between. This CDR3 region has 17 residues. Germline-derived CDR1 and CDR2 are MNHNS and SASEGT. CDR3 amino acids: CASSEANRYSPNSPLHF. The DNA for the CDR3 is TGTGCCAGCAGTGAAGCAAACAGGTACTCTCCGAATTCACCCCTCCACTTT.

This clone was counted a single time. This chain uses TRBV28 with TRBJ2-4; 9 nucleotides line up with TRBD1. The CDR3 consists of 14 residues. V lost 6 bases to trimming and J lost 9 bases; unmatched junction nucleotides: 9. Germline V CDR1 and CDR2: MDHEN, SYDVKM. In nucleotides, the CDR3 is TGTGCCAGCAGACAGGGGGCCGTTCAGAGCATTCAGTACTTC. Residues: CASRQGAVQSIQYF. Based on the CDR3 plus reference TRBV28 and TRBJ2-4, the full variable domain is DVKVTQSSRYLVKRTGEKVFLECVQDMDHENMFWYRQDPGLGLRLIYFSYDVKMKEKGDIPEGYSVSREKKERFSLILESASTNQTSMYLCASRQGAVQSIQYFGAGTRLSVL.

This chain uses TRBV1 with TRBJ2-3; the listed D gene, TRBD2, was not tested against the DNA. TRBV1 represents a pseudogene. The CDR3 has 16 amino acids. The CDR3 nucleotides read TGCACCAGCAGCTCCCCGCCGACTGCTAGCACAGATACGCAGTATTTT. It translates to CTSSSPPTASTDTQYF.

This clone has just a few counts. The rearrangement joins TRBV2 to TRBJ1-3, with TRBD1 identical over 9 bases. The V segment lost 3 bases and the J segment 0 bases; nucleotides outside the gene matches: 24. Germline V lookup: CDR1 SNHLY, CDR2 FYNNEI. There are 23 residues in the CDR3. DNA of the CDR3: TGTGCCAGCAGTGATCCGTTTGGGTGGGGGACAGGGAGCAACCCGAGCTCTGGAAACACCATATATTTT. Encoded protein: CASSDPFGWGTGSNPSSGNTIYF.

This chain joins TRBV28 and TRBJ2-3; 11 bases line up with TRBD1. V shed 5 bases and J 2 bases; nucleotides not matched to a gene: 3. This CDR3 contains 15 residues. CDR1 and CDR2 (germline): MDHEN, SYDVKM. Here the CDR3 reads CASSPGQGDTDTQYF. The CDR3 bases are TGTGCCAGCAGTCCGGGACAGGGGGACACAGATACGCAGTATTTT.

V usage is TRBV6-6 and J usage is TRBJ2-7, with D hard to call. The germline V and J ends were trimmed by 8 bases and 2 bases, with 10 bases remaining between them. This CDR3 comprises 12 residues. CDR1 is MNHNY and CDR2 is SVGAGI in the germline V gene (reference sequence). The CDR3 DNA sequence: TGTGCCAGCCGTTCCTTCGCCTACGAGCAGTACTTC. Protein product: CASRSFAYEQYF.

V is TRBV18 and J is TRBJ2-1; 7 positions match TRBD1. The CDR3 consists of 17 residues. Germline V lookup: CDR1 KGHSH, CDR2 LQKENI. The ends lost 4 bases at V and 0 bases at J; junction bases unmatched: 9. This CDR3 is CASSLIATGHSYNEQFF. The CDR3 DNA sequence: TGTGCCAGCTCACTAATAGCGACAGGGCACTCCTACAATGAGCAGTTCTTC. Drawing the rest from reference TRBV18 and TRBJ2-1, the complete variable domain is NAGVMQNPRHLVRRRGQEARLRCSPMKGHSHVYWYRQLPEEGLKFMVYLQKENIIDESGMPKERFSAEFPKEGPSILRIQQVVRGDSAAYFCASSLIATGHSYNEQFFGPGTRLTVL.

This chain joins TRBV30 and TRBJ1-4; D is perhaps TRBD1 (6 bases). The length of the CDR3 is 12 residues. Trimming left V 6 bases short and J 8 bases short, with 13 bases between. Germline CDR1 is GTSNPN and CDR2 is SVGIG (reference sequence). CDR3 coding DNA: TGTGCCTGTCAGGGGCCGTCCGAAAAACTGTTTTTT. Residues: CACQGPSEKLFF.

The rearrangement joins TRBV5-6 to TRBJ1-1; tentatively, D is TRBD1 (6 bases). The CDR3 runs 16 residues. V was cut by 0 bases and J by 3 bases, with 15 bases left in between. CDR1 and CDR2 (germline): SGHDT, YYEEEE. The chain's CDR3 is CASSLGGRGADTEAFF. DNA of the CDR3: TGTGCCAGCAGCTTGGGGGGCCGGGGGGCGGACACTGAAGCTTTCTTT.

CDR3 sequence: CASSSTGGEQYF. The CDR3 DNA reads TGTGCCAGCAGCTCCACAGGGGGCGAGCAGTACTTC. V usage is TRBV11-3 and J usage is TRBJ2-7; TRBD1 matches at 8 bases. Trimming removed 4 bases from V and 6 bases from J; junction bases left unmatched: 2. CDR1 is SGHNT and CDR2 is YENEEA in the germline V gene. There are 12 residues in the CDR3.

The rearrangement links TRBV19 to TRBJ1-2; 8 positions match TRBD1. CDR1 is LNHDA and CDR2 is SQIVND in the germline V gene (reference sequence). V trimming: 7 bases; J trimming: 4 bases; junction bases outside the gene matches: 8. The CDR3 extends over 14 amino acids. CDR3 nucleotides: TGTGCCAGTACCCCTTCCGACAGGGGCTATGGCTACACCTTC. Residues: CASTPSDRGYGYTF.

The gene calls are TRBV19 and TRBJ2-5, with 12 positions matching TRBD1. This CDR3 contains 15 residues. The V segment lost 4 bases and the J segment 5 bases; nucleotides outside the gene matches: 5. Germline V gives CDR1 LNHDA, CDR2 SQIVND (reference sequence). CDR3 amino acids: CASSSGTGGWETQYF. The CDR3 DNA reads as TGTGCCAGTAGTAGTGGGACAGGGGGCTGGGAGACCCAGTACTTC.

V is TRBV4-2 and J is TRBJ1-1, with D tentatively TRBD1 (5 bases). The CDR3 contains 15 residues. Germline V CDR1 and CDR2: LGHNA, YNFKEQ. V gave up 0 bases and J gave up 3 bases, with 11 bases separating them. The CDR3 spells CASSQDWDLDTEAFF. CDR3 nucleotides: TGTGCCAGCAGCCAAGATTGGGACTTGGACACTGAAGCTTTCTTT.